This TCR beta chain was retrieved from a study of shared clonotypes between healthy human individuals (dated by TCRdb to the early 2020s). Regarding the study in general: A couple of women and a few men aged 18 to 49 years were included in the cohort. Leukapheresis yielded between about 0.85 and 9 billion PBMCs per donor. Blood TCR repertoires of roughly five healthy adults were deeply sequenced to estimate repertoire size and the extent of clonotype sharing between individuals. Libraries were prepared and TCR repertoires were sequenced by different laboratories using diverse techniques, in order to increase sequencing depth and limit assay-specific biases. For each donor, CD4 naive and CD4 memory were each run on three plates, CD8 naive on two plates, and CD8 memory on one plate. What the research found in general, with its limitations: Compared with non-shared clonotypes, the clonotypes found in all four sorted-subset donors had higher generation probabilities. Rarefaction of sorted-subset datasets indicated incomplete sequencing despite the large sequencing depth. Sampling was restricted to blood, and TCR repertoires in tissues likely differ from the TCR repertoires found in blood. Based on pairwise subsampling, the degree of clonotype sharing among donors was expected to be affected by sequencing depth. The small number of donors limited the genetic and exposure-history diversity represented. About 5% of naive CD4, around 3.6% of naive CD8, roughly 2.4% of memory CD4, and 0.35% to 0.4% of memory CD8 clonotypes were shared across several donors. Naive subsets generally had larger estimated clonotype richness than memory subsets.

TCR CDR3 regions were amplified from genomic DNA by multiplex PCR using the deep immunoSEQ assay. Extracted genomic DNA from each cell subset was spread evenly across all wells of several immunoSEQ 96-well plates, with each plate serving as a replicate. For sorted subsets, 150 to 250 ng of genomic DNA, equivalent to 25,000 to 30,000 T cell genomes, went into each replicate PCR. Purified libraries were quantified with a Qubit 3.0 fluorometer, sized on a Bioanalyzer 2100, and re-quantified with the KAPA Library Quantification kit. A separate single-read 150-cycle Illumina NextSeq 550 flow cell was used to sequence each immunoSEQ 96-well plate. Turning to the authors' computational methods: Because the immunoSEQ output included only junctional sequences and no quality scores, the filtering could not be the same as the filtering used for full-length reads. Sequences were annotated with PyIR, a Python wrapper for IgBLAST v1.9, using IMGT germline references to assign V/J genes and CDR3. Reads with weak V/J assignments (E-value above 1e-6), missing CDR3, stop codons, out-of-frame junctions, or ambiguous translated residues were removed. V3J clonotypes were defined by identical inferred V gene, J gene, and CDR3 amino acid sequence. Percentage overlap between repertoires was computed as shared unique clonotypes divided by the size of the smaller repertoire. Repertoire richness was assessed with RTK rarefaction, the Chao1 estimator, and Recon v2.1 estimates of unobserved clonotypes. For all TCRbeta clonotypes obtained by the gDNA method from a few donors, generation probabilities were computed with OLGA. Drawn from immuneACCESS, this table holds only the in-frame rearrangements with V and J called that TCRdb kept. Clones are partly lost; checked studies trace under half to an unresolved V gene and leave the rest unexplained. That table furnishes V, J and clone size, whereas the DNA furnished D and trimming. The sample yields over 2 million clones; about 94% were counted once. 0.9% to 1.3% of the sample belongs to the ten largest clones.

A word on this clone: The target of this receptor is not known. No per-base quality is available; no much larger clone lies one base away.

CD8 naive samples were CD45RO-negative cells positively selected for CCR7, giving a CD45RA+CCR7+ population that excluded TemRA cells. Healthy HIV-negative adults with no recently reported acute infections or vaccinations were included as donors. Every donor was a Caucasian adult residing in Nashville, Tennessee, USA. Blood was obtained by leukapheresis, after which PBMCs were separated by Ficoll-Histopaque density gradient centrifugation and cryopreserved in liquid nitrogen vapor phase. Analytical flow cytometry was used to check the purity and quantity of each magnetically sorted T cell population. From each sorted fraction, genomic DNA was isolated and quantified by UV absorbance on a Nanodrop 2000c. V gives up 6 bases and J gives up 1 base, and the segment between their germline ends measures 15 bases. The cysteine opens and the phenylalanine closes a CDR3 of 15 amino acids. Only the CDR3 part of the read is kept: 45 bases, read in frame from the first base. CDR1 and CDR2 are drawn from the germline V gene (reference sequence): LNHDA, SQIVND.

The specimen sequenced was naive CD8+ T cells sorted from blood. The cell subset or site label, as the study defines it: CD45RA+CCR7+. The V gene is TRBV19 and the J gene is TRBJ1-1, with the D gene not clear enough to name. The sequence derives from a man in his late teens or twenties in good health. CDR3 reads: CASRNPEAANTEAFF. DNA sequence: TGTGCCAGTAGGAATCCAGAGGCTGCGAACACTGAAGCTTTCTTT.